This TCR beta chain is drawn from a study of T cell responses to AZD1222 COVID-19 vaccine. Findings of the study overall: Once two AZD1222 doses were given, Spike-specific TCR breadth and depth went up.

Concerning this clone: Its target is not known.

Produced via immunoSEQ multiplex PCR; TCRdb's table is partial and in-frame only. Counted here are 150,000 to 180,000 clones, more than 90% occurring once; the ten biggest clones make up 1.5%. The material sequenced was peripheral blood, taken 28 days after the second AZD1222 dose. This TCR was sampled from an adult who received the AZD1222 COVID-19 vaccine.

The CDR3 spells CASLRGTGELFF. In DNA form, the CDR3 reads TGTGCCAGCCTCCGTGGGACCGGGGAGCTGTTTTTT. This chain joins TRBV28 and TRBJ2-2, with unresolved D. V lost 8 bases and J 5 bases, leaving 9 bases between the germline ends. This CDR3 has 12 amino acids. Germline V CDR1 and CDR2: MDHEN, SYDVKM.